This TCR beta chain was found in a study of blood T cell repertoires in COVID-19. Trimming shortened V by 3 bases and J by 8 bases, and 8 bases separated the two germline ends. This CDR3 has 13 amino acids. Per the original methods: Amplifying reference gene primers gave estimates of nucleated cell counts. Profiling relied on immunoSEQ multiplex PCR, and the TCRdb table lists in-frame clones only, not all of them. V, J and clone size derive from that table, while D and trimming were established from the DNA sequence. Altogether about 220,000 clones are present, 82% being singletons, with the ten largest covering about 3.3%.

This chain joins TRBV12-3 or TRBV12-4 and TRBJ1-6, with D unresolved. This receptor was obtained from a woman aged 60-70 years who had recovered from COVID-19. The sequenced material came from PBMCs or T cells enriched from blood (not recorded which). Written as DNA, the CDR3 is TGTGCCAGCAGTTTCGAGCGAGATTCACCCCTCCACTTT. It translates to CASSFERDSPLHF.